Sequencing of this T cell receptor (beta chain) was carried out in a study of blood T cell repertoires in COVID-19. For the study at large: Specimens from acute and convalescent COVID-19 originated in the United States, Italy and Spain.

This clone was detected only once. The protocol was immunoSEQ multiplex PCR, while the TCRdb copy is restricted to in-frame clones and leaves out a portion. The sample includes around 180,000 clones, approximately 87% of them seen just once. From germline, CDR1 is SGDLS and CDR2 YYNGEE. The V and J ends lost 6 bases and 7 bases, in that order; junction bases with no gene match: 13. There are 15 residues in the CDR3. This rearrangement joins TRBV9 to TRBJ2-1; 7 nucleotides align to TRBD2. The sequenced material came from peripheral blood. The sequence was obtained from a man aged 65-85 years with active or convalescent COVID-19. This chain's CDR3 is CASTQSPAGYNEQFF. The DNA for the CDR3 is TGTGCCAGCACCCAAAGCCCAGCGGGGTATAATGAGCAGTTCTTC. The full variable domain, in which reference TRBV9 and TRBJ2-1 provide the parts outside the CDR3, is DSGVTQTPKHLITATGQRVTLRCSPRSGDLSVYWYQQSLDQGLQFLIQYYNGEERAKGNILERFSAQQFPDLHSELNLSSLELGDSALYFCASTQSPAGYNEQFFGPGTRLTVL.